This T cell receptor beta chain was identified during a study of blood T cell repertoires in COVID-19. The method was immunoSEQ multiplex PCR; TCRdb's version includes in-frame clones alone and lacks a portion of them. The table records some 140,000 clones, about 80% of them present only once. V lost 3 bases and J 0 bases, leaving 13 bases between the germline ends. The germline V gene encodes CDR1 MGHRA and CDR2 YSYEKL. The CDR3 length is 16 residues. The chain employs TRBV4-1 and TRBJ2-3; D is possibly TRBD1 (6 bases). Material: peripheral blood. The sequence derives from an older woman with acute or convalescent COVID-19. DNA of the CDR3: TGCGCCAGCAGCCACCTGGGAAGGGGGAGCACAGATACGCAGTATTTT. This translates into CASSHLGRGSTDTQYF.